This T cell receptor (beta chain) is drawn from a study of T cells in localized non-small cell lung cancer. Study findings and constraints: Of the tissues analyzed, uninvolved adjacent lung showed maximal T cell clonality, greater than tumor. Only one tumor region was sequenced, so heterogeneity remains possible.

This clone appeared a single time. Its antigen is currently unknown. The germline CDR1 and CDR2 sequences are MGHDK and SYGVNS. The CDR3 length is 17 residues. J gave up 3 bases and V 5 bases, and 13 bases lay outside the gene matches. Produced via immunoSEQ multiplex PCR; TCRdb's table is partial and in-frame only. Altogether roughly 5,100 clones are present, around 26% being singletons, with the ten largest covering around 4.8%. The chain employs TRBV25-1 and TRBJ2-1; 7 nucleotides align to TRBD2. The clonotype was recovered from an older female donor with stage I lung adenocarcinoma. The sequences come from lung tumor tissue, collected before any cancer treatment. The DNA of the CDR3 is TGTGCCAGCAGTCGGGGTACGGGCGGGAGTAGCTACAATGAGCAGTTCTTC. It codes for CASSRGTGGSSYNEQFF.